The 32 T cell receptor beta chains below all came from one sample that was sequenced in a study of blood T cell repertoires in COVID-19. The protocol was immunoSEQ multiplex PCR, while the TCRdb copy is restricted to in-frame clones and leaves out a portion. The sample consists of around 190,000 clones, roughly four fifths of them appearing once. The sample was peripheral blood. Receptor source: a human donor in a cohort sampled during active COVID-19.

The chain is built from TRBV11-3 and TRBJ2-1; tentative D call: TRBD2 (5 bases). Per germline, CDR1 SGHNT and CDR2 YENEEA. V was cut by 2 bases and J by 9 bases, with 17 bases left in between. CDR3 length: 15 residues. The CDR3 loop is CASSLQEVASAEQFF. CDR3 sequence (DNA): TGTGCCAGCAGCTTACAGGAGGTAGCGTCGGCTGAGCAGTTCTTC.

This chain connects TRBV6-6 to TRBJ1-6, with D uncertain. Deletions cut 6 bases from V and 5 bases from J, with 14 bases between. The CDR3 is made up of 15 amino acids. Germline CDR1 reads MNHNY; CDR2 reads SVGAGI (reference sequence). The CDR3 DNA reads TGTGCCAGCAGGGGGAGGGATGCAGATAATTCACCCCTCCACTTT. Amino acid sequence: CASRGRDADNSPLHF.

The rearrangement uses TRBV4-1 and TRBJ1-1; 8 bases are a match to TRBD1. The V gene end was trimmed by 4 bases and the J gene end by 0 bases; junction bases not matched to a gene: 4. This CDR3 has 15 amino acids. Germline CDR1 reads MGHRA; CDR2 reads YSYEKL. The CDR3 loop is CASSPRQGMNTEAFF. As DNA, the CDR3 is TGCGCCAGCAGCCCCCGACAGGGGATGAACACTGAAGCTTTCTTT.

DNA for the CDR3: TGTGCCAGCAGCCCCATGGGACAGCTTCAAGAGACCCAGTACTTC. Protein sequence: CASSPMGQLQETQYF. The chain carries TRBV28 and TRBJ2-5; 7 bases map to TRBD1. The CDR3 consists of 15 residues. Per germline, CDR1 MDHEN and CDR2 SYDVKM. With 6 bases clipped from V and 2 bases from J, the junction kept 9 bases outside the gene matches.

The chain uses TRBV18 and TRBJ1-1; maybe TRBD1 (6 bases). This CDR3 spans 16 amino acids. The germline gives CDR1 KGHSH, CDR2 LQKENI. Trimming cost V 2 bases and J 5 bases, with 18 bases left between them. CDR3 nucleotide sequence: TGTGCCAGCTCACCATCACAGGGAAGGATAAGGACTGAAGCTTTCTTT. It yields the protein CASSPSQGRIRTEAFF.

The CDR3 DNA follows: TGTGCCAGCTCACTGTCGGTCCAGGCCCTAAGCTCCTACGAGCAGTACTTC. This translates into CASSLSVQALSSYEQYF. The chain is built from TRBV18 and TRBJ2-7; D unclear. The CDR3 spans 17 residues. Germline-derived CDR1 and CDR2 are KGHSH and LQKENI. V dropped 4 bases and J dropped 0 bases, with 19 bases sitting between them.

The CDR3, as DNA: TGTGCCAGCAGGGTCGACAGTTCCTACGAGCAGTACTTC. Its protein product is CASRVDSSYEQYF. The rearrangement joins TRBV12-3 or TRBV12-4 to TRBJ2-7; possibly TRBD1 for D (5 bases). V lost 6 bases, J lost 1 base, and 10 bases lay in between. This CDR3 has 13 amino acids.

The chain is built from TRBV18 and TRBJ1-1, with 11 nucleotides matching TRBD1. Per germline, CDR1 KGHSH and CDR2 LQKENI. This CDR3 is built from 15 residues. After removal of 4 bases from V and 3 bases from J, the junction contained 4 bases not matched to a gene. CDR3 amino acids: CASSLGQGAYTEAFF. CDR3 in DNA: TGTGCCAGCTCACTAGGACAGGGGGCTTACACTGAAGCTTTCTTT.

The chain is built from TRBV4-3 and TRBJ2-7; D not resolved. V was trimmed by 0 bases and J by 0 bases, leaving 9 bases between them. This CDR3 is 15 amino acids long. Germline lookup yields CDR1 LGHNA and CDR2 YSLEER. CDR3 nucleotides: TGCGCCAGCAGCCAAGAATCCGTGAGCTCCTACGAGCAGTACTTC. Its translation is CASSQESVSSYEQYF.

This clone was seen once. The CDR3 protein is CASSWGQGRTYEQYF. The CDR3 nucleotides are TGTGCCAGCAGCTGGGGACAGGGTCGGACCTACGAGCAGTACTTC. V and J are TRBV5-6 and TRBJ2-7; 9 bases line up with TRBD1. Germline CDR1 reads SGHDT; CDR2 reads YYEEEE. V lost 3 bases, J lost 2 bases, and 6 bases stayed unmatched. This CDR3 has 15 residues.

V is TRBV5-4 and J is TRBJ2-2, with 9 bases matching TRBD1. V shed 4 bases and J 5 bases; nucleotides not matched to a gene: 3. The CDR3 extends over 14 amino acids. Germline CDR1 and CDR2: SGHNT and YYREEE (reference sequence). The CDR3 reads CASSGTGRTGELFF. In nucleotides, the CDR3 is TGTGCCAGCAGCGGGACAGGGAGAACCGGGGAGCTGTTTTTT.

The chain carries TRBV18 and TRBJ2-1, with 7 bases matching TRBD1. Germline CDR1 and CDR2: KGHSH and LQKENI. The CDR3 sequence is 15 residues long. V was clipped by 3 bases and J by 7 bases; unmatched bases: 9. CDR3 loop: CASSPGTVIENEQFF. DNA for the CDR3: TGTGCCAGCTCACCCGGGACAGTAATTGAGAATGAGCAGTTCTTC. Looking up the rest from reference TRBV18 and TRBJ2-1 gives the full variable domain: NAGVMQNPRHLVRRRGQEARLRCSPMKGHSHVYWYRQLPEEGLKFMVYLQKENIIDESGMPKERFSAEFPKEGPSILRIQQVVRGDSAAYFCASSPGTVIENEQFFGPGTRLTVL.

V usage is TRBV6-5 and J usage is TRBJ1-6; 10 nucleotides agree with TRBD1. The germline CDR1 and CDR2 sequences are MNHEY and SVGAGI. The CDR3 has 15 residues. Unmatched junction bases numbered 9, after V lost 9 bases and J lost 7 bases. In nucleotides, the CDR3 is TGTGCCAGTCTCGGGGACAGGGGATGGAATTCACCCCTCCACTTT. Encoded protein: CASLGDRGWNSPLHF.

The chain couples TRBV7-3 to TRBJ1-1; no reliable D call. Trimming took 0 bases from V and 0 from J, leaving 8 bases between them. The germline V gene has CDR1 SGHTA and CDR2 FQGTGA. CDR3 size: 15 residues. Here the CDR3 reads CASSLTGGVNTEAFF. CDR3 coding DNA: TGTGCCAGCAGCTTAACGGGAGGAGTGAACACTGAAGCTTTCTTT.

CDR3 nucleotide sequence: TGTGCCAGCTCGCTGGACAGGGGGGGCTCCTACGAGCAGTACTTC. Translating gives CASSLDRGGSYEQYF. The chain is built from TRBV18 and TRBJ2-7; 10 nucleotides line up with TRBD1. The J segment lost 0 bases and the V segment lost 6 bases, leaving 5 bases of the junction unmatched. CDR1 is KGHSH, CDR2 LQKENI, per germline. This CDR3 is built from 15 residues.

The chain links TRBV7-2 to TRBJ2-7; D remains unclear. Trimming left V 1 base short and J 3 bases short, with 13 bases between. The CDR3 runs to 15 residues. The germline CDR1 and CDR2 sequences are SGHTA and FQGNSA. As DNA, the CDR3 is TGTGCCAGCAGCTTAGGCGGTGGTACTCTCTACGAGCAGTACTTC. Its translation: CASSLGGGTLYEQYF.

The chain joins TRBV9 to TRBJ2-2, with TRBD2 matching over 8 bases. There are 16 residues in the CDR3. The trim removed 4 bases at V and 7 bases at J, leaving 12 bases unmatched. The germline V gene has CDR1 SGDLS and CDR2 YYNGEE. The CDR3 DNA reads as TGTGCCAGCAGCCTCCGGGAGGGCCAAGGGGGCGGGGAGCTGTTTTTT. This translates into CASSLREGQGGGELFF. Drawing the rest from reference TRBV9 and TRBJ2-2, the complete variable domain is DSGVTQTPKHLITATGQRVTLRCSPRSGDLSVYWYQQSLDQGLQFLIQYYNGEERAKGNILERFSAQQFPDLHSELNLSSLELGDSALYFCASSLREGQGGGELFFGEGSRLTVL.

V and J are TRBV19 and TRBJ2-7; 7 positions match TRBD1. This CDR3 spans 14 amino acids. V gave up 1 base and J gave up 7 bases; unmatched junction bases: 7. The germline gives CDR1 LNHDA, CDR2 SQIVND (reference sequence). The CDR3, as DNA: TGTGCCAGTAGTATAGGACAGGGTCGGAGGGAGCAGTACTTC. This codes for CASSIGQGRREQYF.

The genes are TRBV6-6 and TRBJ1-1; 9 nucleotides line up with TRBD1. V lost 7 bases, J lost 4 bases, and 13 bases stayed unmatched. The CDR3 is 16 amino acids. Germline CDR1 MNHNY, CDR2 SVGAGI (reference sequence). This CDR3 is CASTSIGTGLSTEAFF. The CDR3 bases are TGTGCCAGCACCTCCATAGGGACAGGGTTGTCCACTGAAGCTTTCTTT.

This clone was seen more than once but under ten times. The J gene is TRBJ1-5, the V gene TRBV28; TRBD1 matches at 9 bases. Per germline, CDR1 MDHEN and CDR2 SYDVKM. The length of the CDR3 is 19 residues. The V gene end was trimmed by 3 bases and the J gene end by 0 bases; junction bases not matched to a gene: 12. The CDR3 loop reads CASSFPGQGIISSNQPQHF. CDR3 bases: TGTGCCAGCAGTTTTCCTGGACAGGGGATAATCTCTAGCAATCAGCCCCAGCATTTT.

CDR3 sequence (DNA): TGTGCCAGCAGCACTGGGGGAGGGAGGGGAACTGAAGCTTTCTTT. Residues: CASSTGGGRGTEAFF. The gene calls are TRBV6-5 and TRBJ1-1, with a tentative D call TRBD1 (5 bases). The CDR3 is 15 residues long. V was cut by 6 bases and J by 5 bases, with 19 bases left in between. Germline V gene lookup returns CDR1 MNHEY and CDR2 SVGAGI.

This chain links TRBV7-2 with TRBJ2-7, with a tentative D call TRBD2 (6 bases). Germline assignment: CDR1 SGHTA and CDR2 FQGNSA. V was shortened by 0 bases and J by 0 bases, with 9 bases between the two germline ends. The CDR3 runs 15 residues. Here the CDR3 DNA reads TGTGCCAGCAGCTTAGCCTCGGGAGTCTCCTACGAGCAGTACTTC. It is translated as CASSLASGVSYEQYF.

The CDR3 DNA is TGTGCCAGCAGCTTGGGAGACGGGACAATTCTGTCTGGGGCCAACGTCCTGACTTTC. Protein product: CASSLGDGTILSGANVLTF. This chain links TRBV7-9 with TRBJ2-6; D is perhaps TRBD1 (6 bases). Germline V lookup: CDR1 SEHNR, CDR2 FQNEAQ (reference sequence). Trimming removed 3 bases at V and 1 base at J, with 19 bases between. The CDR3 loop spans 19 amino acids.

The chain links TRBV5-4 to TRBJ2-6; 7 bases align to TRBD2. Germline V lookup: CDR1 SGHNT, CDR2 YYREEE (reference sequence). V shed 2 bases, J shed 1 base, and the junction held 0 bases outside the gene matches. CDR3 length: 15 amino acids. Written as DNA, the CDR3 is TGTGCCAGCAGCTTCGGGGGGTCTGGGGCCAACGTCCTGACTTTC. Protein product: CASSFGGSGANVLTF.

V usage is TRBV7-2 and J usage is TRBJ2-7; TRBD2 agrees at 11 bases. This CDR3 region has 14 residues. Germline CDR1 reads SGHTA; CDR2 reads FQGNSA. After removal of 4 bases from V and 6 bases from J, the junction contained 5 bases not matched to a gene. The CDR3 protein is CASSSSGGRAEQYF. Here the CDR3 DNA reads TGTGCCAGCAGCTCTAGCGGGGGGCGCGCCGAGCAGTACTTC.

In its sample, this clone was seen a few times. The rearrangement joins TRBV28 to TRBJ1-6; the match to TRBD1 covers 10 bases. Germline CDR1 and CDR2: MDHEN and SYDVKM. The V gene end was trimmed by 6 bases and the J gene end by 7 bases; junction bases not matched to a gene: 9. The CDR3 consists of 16 residues. The CDR3 loop reads CASSSETGGANSPLHF. The CDR3 DNA reads as TGTGCCAGCAGCTCCGAGACAGGGGGCGCCAATTCACCCCTCCACTTT.

V gene TRBV2 combines with J gene TRBJ2-4; maybe TRBD1 (6 bases). CDR1 SNHLY and CDR2 FYNNEI come from the germline V gene. Trimming took 6 bases from V and 13 from J, leaving 16 bases between them. The CDR3 is 12 residues long. The CDR3 reads CASSQGGSAQYF. The CDR3 coding sequence is TGTGCCAGCAGCCAAGGGGGATCAGCCCAGTACTTC.

The gene calls are TRBV6-2 or TRBV6-3 and TRBJ2-4, with D possibly TRBD1 on 5 matching bases. The CDR3 is 17 amino acids. The V end lost 0 bases, the J end lost 4 bases, and 16 bases lay between the germline ends. Germline V gene lookup returns CDR1 MNHEY and CDR2 SVGEGT. Here the CDR3 DNA reads TGTGCCAGCAGTTACTCGAGTATCAGGGCACCTAAAAACATTCAGTACTTC. It encodes CASSYSSIRAPKNIQYF.

The chain combines TRBV4-1 with TRBJ2-7; 7 bases map to TRBD2. Germline CDR1 MGHRA, CDR2 YSYEKL. The J segment lost 2 bases and the V segment lost 0 bases, leaving 10 bases of the junction unmatched. This CDR3 contains 17 residues. The CDR3 nucleotides read TGCGCCAGCAGCCAAGAAGACGGCGGGAGTGGGGCCTACGAGCAGTACTTC. Its protein is CASSQEDGGSGAYEQYF.

This rearrangement joins TRBV4-3 to TRBJ1-2; TRBD1 agrees at 12 bases. The CDR3 runs 16 residues. With V trimmed by 3 bases and J by 3 bases, 5 bases remained unmatched. Per the germline V gene, CDR1 is LGHNA and CDR2 is YSLEER. Here the CDR3 reads CASSHGTGGGYYGYTF. The CDR3 bases are TGCGCCAGCAGCCATGGGACAGGGGGCGGGTACTATGGCTACACCTTC.

This sequence joins TRBV6-5 and TRBJ2-7; 10 nucleotides line up with TRBD1. This CDR3 has 13 amino acids. Germline CDR1 reads MNHEY; CDR2 reads SVGAGI. The V and J ends lost 7 bases and 3 bases, in that order; junction bases with no gene match: 3. For the CDR3, the DNA is TGTGCCAGCAAGAGGGACAGGGGCTACGAGCAGTACTTC. Its translation: CASKRDRGYEQYF.

The rearrangement links TRBV28 to TRBJ1-3, with a weak D call TRBD1 (5 bases). Germline CDR1 MDHEN, CDR2 SYDVKM. V gave up 3 bases and J gave up 0 bases, with 12 bases separating them. This CDR3 is 16 amino acids long. The CDR3 DNA sequence: TGTGCCAGCAGTTTCCAGGGAAAACGCTCTGGAAACACCATATATTTT. Encoded protein: CASSFQGKRSGNTIYF.